These 23 T cell receptor beta chains share one sample of origin, sequenced in a study of T-cell memory formation after mild COVID-19. TCRdb re-called the 5' RACE reads with MiXCR, one entry per CDR3 protein. In the table there are approximately 410,000 distinct CDR3 sequences, about 22% of which are singletons. The sample taken for sequencing was PBMCs or a T cell subset sorted from them (not recorded which). These receptors came from an adult woman who had mild COVID-19 (a few samples of this study predate the infection). Cell type and time point are not known.

The gene calls are TRBV5-1 and TRBJ2-7; 9 bases map to TRBD1. CDR1 SGHRS and CDR2 YFSETQ come from the germline V gene. Losses at the gene ends were 4 bases for V and 5 bases for J; bases not matched to a gene: 7. The CDR3 extends over 14 amino acids. The CDR3 nucleotides read TGCGCCAGCAGCGCCGGACAGGGGATCGACGAGCAGTACTTC. Its protein is CASSAGQGIDEQYF.

This clonotype was counted a few times. The genes are TRBV6-5 and TRBJ2-7; no definite D call. The germline V and J ends were trimmed by 5 bases and 2 bases, with 16 bases remaining between them. The germline V gene has CDR1 MNHEY and CDR2 SVGAGI. This CDR3 spans 15 amino acids. CDR3 coding DNA: TGTGCCAGCAGTGAAGACCGGGCACGAACCTACGAGCAGTACTTC. This sequence encodes CASSEDRARTYEQYF.

This clonotype was observed a few times. The chain has TRBV7-7 and TRBJ2-2; 10 bases are shared with TRBD2. Germline CDR1 and CDR2: SSHAT and FNYEAQ (reference sequence). The CDR3 is made up of 17 amino acids. J gave up 2 bases and V 2 bases, and 5 bases lay outside the gene matches. CDR3 protein: CASSLSELAGNTGELFF. The DNA of the CDR3 is TGTGCCAGCAGCTTATCGGAACTAGCGGGAAACACCGGGGAGCTGTTTTTT.

This clonotype appeared a few times. CDR3 bases: TGTGCCAGCAGCCCAGGGGGCTTTGACAATCAGCCCCAGCATTTT. It translates to CASSPGGFDNQPQHF. This chain joins TRBV5-6 and TRBJ1-5; 8 positions agree with TRBD1. Germline CDR1 SGHDT, CDR2 YYEEEE. With V trimmed by 4 bases and J by 3 bases, 6 bases remained unmatched. CDR3 length: 15 amino acids.

This clonotype was seen at least ten times. V gene TRBV24-1 combines with J gene TRBJ2-2, with unresolved D. Trimming removed 1 base at V and 0 bases at J, with 8 bases between. This CDR3 is built from 16 residues. CDR1 is KGHDR and CDR2 is SFDVKD in the germline V gene. The chain's CDR3 is CATSDFVASNTGELFF. The CDR3 DNA is TGTGCCACCAGTGATTTCGTTGCTTCGAACACCGGGGAGCTGTTTTTT.

This clonotype has a single count. This chain connects TRBV7-2 to TRBJ2-7, with D perhaps matching TRBD2 (5 bases). CDR1 and CDR2 from the germline V gene are SGHTA and FQGNSA. The CDR3 contains 15 residues. V lost 7 bases and J lost 2, with 18 bases in between. The CDR3, as DNA: TGTGCCAGCATCCCATCCCACGGGGTCACCTACGAGCAGTACTTC. Its translation is CASIPSHGVTYEQYF.

This clonotype occurred a few times. CDR3 DNA: TGTGCCAGTAGTCCCTCGGGGATTTACCATGGCTACACCTTC. Its translation is CASSPSGIYHGYTF. The rearrangement joins TRBV19 to TRBJ1-2; D remains unclear. This CDR3 comprises 14 residues. Germline V CDR1 and CDR2: LNHDA, SQIVND (reference sequence). V was pared by 5 bases and J by 6 bases, with 16 bases between.

This clonotype came up a few times. The rearrangement links TRBV28 to TRBJ1-2; 7 bases align to TRBD1. J lost 6 bases, V lost 6 bases, and 13 bases had no gene match. This CDR3 has 15 residues. Germline V gene lookup returns CDR1 MDHEN and CDR2 SYDVKM. The CDR3 region is CASSEGTGTANGYTF. In DNA form, the CDR3 reads TGTGCCAGCAGCGAAGGGACTGGGACAGCAAATGGCTACACCTTC.

This clonotype was picked up a small number of times. V gene TRBV7-9 combines with J gene TRBJ2-2; D is ambiguous. CDR1 and CDR2 from the germline V gene are SEHNR and FQNEAQ (reference sequence). Deletions cut 1 base from V and 0 bases from J, with 12 bases between. The CDR3 loop spans 17 amino acids. CDR3 coding DNA: TGTGCCAGCAGCTTAGGTGGGCTACACGCGAACACCGGGGAGCTGTTTTTT. Amino acid sequence: CASSLGGLHANTGELFF.

Only a few counts were recorded for this clonotype. This sequence joins TRBV28 and TRBJ2-1, with unresolved D. Trimming shortened V by 5 bases and J by 5 bases, and 10 bases separated the two germline ends. The germline V gene encodes CDR1 MDHEN and CDR2 SYDVKM. CDR3 length equals 13 residues. CDR3 protein: CASSERPNNEQFF. In DNA, the CDR3 is TGTGCCAGCAGTGAAAGACCAAACAATGAGCAGTTCTTC. The whole variable domain, filled in from reference TRBV28 and TRBJ2-1, reads DVKVTQSSRYLVKRTGEKVFLECVQDMDHENMFWYRQDPGLGLRLIYFSYDVKMKEKGDIPEGYSVSREKKERFSLILESASTNQTSMYLCASSERPNNEQFFGPGTRLTVL.

The chain combines TRBV29-1 with TRBJ1-2; D is perhaps TRBD1 (6 bases). The CDR3 is made up of 11 amino acids. Trimming cost V 5 bases and J 13 bases, with 17 bases left between them. Germline V CDR1 and CDR2: SQVTM, ANQGSEA. CDR3: CSVSGGRISTF. As DNA, the CDR3 is TGCAGCGTTTCCGGGGGGCGCATCTCCACCTTC.

This clonotype showed up just a few times. The genes are TRBV7-9 and TRBJ2-2, with 8 positions matching TRBD2. Germline V lookup: CDR1 SEHNR, CDR2 FQNEAQ (reference sequence). The V segment lost 7 bases and the J segment 5 bases; nucleotides outside the gene matches: 12. The CDR3 totals 16 residues. In DNA form, the CDR3 reads TGTGCCAGCACCGCCGGGGGACTAGAGCGGACCGGGGAGCTGTTTTTT. The encoded protein is CASTAGGLERTGELFF.

This clonotype was counted a few times. This sequence joins TRBV5-5 and TRBJ2-5; no clear D. The CDR3 is 16 residues long. The germline gives CDR1 SGHKS, CDR2 YYEKEE (reference sequence). V was clipped by 0 bases and J by 4 bases, with 16 bases between them. Here the CDR3 DNA reads TGTGCCAGCAGCTTGGTCCCAAGGCTGGAAGGAGAGACCCAGTACTTC. It encodes CASSLVPRLEGETQYF.

The rearrangement links TRBV7-2 to TRBJ2-2; 8 bases agree with TRBD2. The CDR3 length is 15 residues. V was clipped by 3 bases and J by 1 base; unmatched bases: 1. Per germline, CDR1 SGHTA and CDR2 FQGNSA. CDR3 bases: TGTGCCAGCAGCTTTACTAGCGGGAACACCGGGGAGCTGTTTTTT. Protein: CASSFTSGNTGELFF.

The gene calls are TRBV6-1 and TRBJ2-2; perhaps TRBD2 as D (5 bases). Germline V gives CDR1 MNHNS, CDR2 SASEGT. The ends were cut back, 8 bases at V and 4 bases at J, with 20 bases in the middle. The CDR3 has 16 residues. The CDR3 DNA follows: TGTGCCAGCCGCCGGGATTCCTTCCCGAGCACCGGGGAGCTGTTTTTT. Residues: CASRRDSFPSTGELFF.

This clonotype occurred a few times. This CDR3 reads CASSPPPGQGYEQYF. CDR3 nucleotide sequence: TGTGCCAGCAGCCCACCCCCGGGACAGGGCTACGAGCAGTACTTC. The rearrangement joins TRBV7-2 to TRBJ2-7; 9 positions match TRBD1. This CDR3 comprises 15 residues. Per germline, CDR1 SGHTA and CDR2 FQGNSA. The trim removed 5 bases at V and 3 bases at J, leaving 8 bases unmatched.

This clonotype was seen only a few times. V gene TRBV6-6 combines with J gene TRBJ1-2; TRBD1 aligns across 7 bases. This CDR3 contains 19 residues. Looked up from germline, CDR1 is MNHNY and CDR2 is SVGAGI (reference sequence). V trimming: 5 bases; J trimming: 1 base; junction bases outside the gene matches: 19. CDR3 region: CASSRGGGDRGQGNYGYTF. CDR3 DNA sequence: TGTGCCAGCAGTCGGGGGGGTGGGGACAGAGGGCAGGGTAACTATGGCTACACCTTC.

The J gene is TRBJ2-1, the V gene TRBV6-5; TRBD2 matches at 8 bases. The CDR3 runs 16 residues. The V gene end was trimmed by 10 bases and the J gene end by 0 bases; junction bases not matched to a gene: 11. Germline V lookup: CDR1 MNHEY, CDR2 SVGAGI. The CDR3 reads CATSREGVASYNEQFF. Here the CDR3 DNA reads TGTGCCACATCTCGGGAGGGGGTGGCCTCCTACAATGAGCAGTTCTTC.

This clonotype showed up just a few times. J is TRBJ2-3 and V is TRBV13, with TRBD1 matching over 10 bases. Germline values: CDR1 PRHDT, CDR2 FYEKMQ (reference sequence). This CDR3 contains 17 residues. Trimming cost V 4 bases and J 0 bases; bases outside gene matches: 7. CDR3 loop: CASSSKGQGGSTDTQYF. CDR3 DNA: TGTGCCAGCAGCTCAAAAGGACAGGGGGGTAGCACAGATACGCAGTATTTT. The variable domain in full, completed from reference TRBV13 and TRBJ2-3, reads AAGVIQSPRHLIKEKRETATLKCYPIPRHDTVYWYQQGPGQDPQFLISFYEKMQSDKGSIPDRFSAQQFSDYHSELNMSSLELGDSALYFCASSSKGQGGSTDTQYFGPGTRLTVL.

There are a few counts of this clonotype. V gene TRBV7-8 combines with J gene TRBJ2-5, with D hard to call. CDR3 size: 15 residues. V lost 2 bases and J 1 base, leaving 11 bases between the germline ends. Germline loops: CDR1 SGHVS, CDR2 FQNEAQ. CDR3 sequence: CASSLHSRLQETQYF. In DNA form, the CDR3 reads TGTGCCAGCAGCTTACACAGCAGACTCCAAGAGACCCAGTACTTC. Supplemented by reference TRBV7-8 and TRBJ2-5, the full variable domain reads GAGVSQSPRYKVAKRGQDVALRCDPISGHVSLFWYQQALGQGPEFLTYFQNEAQLDKSGLPSDRFFAERPEGSVSTLKIQRTQQEDSAVYLCASSLHSRLQETQYFGPGTRLLVL.

The chain combines TRBV29-1 with TRBJ2-3; no reliable D call. Per the germline V gene, CDR1 is SQVTM and CDR2 is ANQGSEA. Deletions cut 2 bases from V and 5 bases from J, with 5 bases between. The CDR3 runs to 11 residues. The CDR3 spells CSVEYRDTQYF. CDR3 DNA sequence: TGCAGCGTTGAATACCGAGATACGCAGTATTTT.

The chain employs TRBV12-3 or TRBV12-4 and TRBJ1-1; 9 bases align to TRBD1. The CDR3 spans 14 residues. V trimming: 1 base; J trimming: 4 bases; junction bases outside the gene matches: 1. CDR3 sequence (DNA): TGTGCCAGCAGTTTAGAGGGACAGGGCACTGAAGCTTTCTTT. Amino acid sequence: CASSLEGQGTEAFF.

This chain joins TRBV30 and TRBJ2-3; perhaps D is TRBD1 or TRBD2 (5 bases each). Germline V gene sequence: CDR1 GTSNPN, CDR2 SVGIG (reference sequence). V lost 1 base to trimming and J lost 5 bases, with 13 bases between them. The CDR3 totals 14 residues. CDR3 residues: CAWSGGRRVDTQYF. The CDR3 DNA sequence: TGTGCCTGGAGTGGAGGGCGCAGGGTAGATACGCAGTATTTT. The full variable domain, with the rest looked up from reference TRBV30 and TRBJ2-3, is SQTIHQWPATLVQPVGSPLSLECTVEGTSNPNLYWYRQAAGRGLQLLFYSVGIGQISSEVPQNLSASRPQDRQFILSSKKLLLSDSGFYLCAWSGGRRVDTQYFGPGTRLTVL.